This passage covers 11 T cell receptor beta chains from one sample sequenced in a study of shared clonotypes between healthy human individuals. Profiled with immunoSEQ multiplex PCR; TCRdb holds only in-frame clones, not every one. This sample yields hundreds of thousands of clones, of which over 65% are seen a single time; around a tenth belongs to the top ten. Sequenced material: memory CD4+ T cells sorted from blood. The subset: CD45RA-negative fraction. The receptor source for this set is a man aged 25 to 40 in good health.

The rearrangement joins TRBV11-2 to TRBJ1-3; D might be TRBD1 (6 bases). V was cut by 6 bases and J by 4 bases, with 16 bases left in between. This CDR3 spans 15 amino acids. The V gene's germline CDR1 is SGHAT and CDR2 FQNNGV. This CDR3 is CASSFDRWSGNTIYF. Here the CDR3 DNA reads TGTGCCAGCAGTTTTGACAGGTGGAGCGGAAACACCATATATTTT.

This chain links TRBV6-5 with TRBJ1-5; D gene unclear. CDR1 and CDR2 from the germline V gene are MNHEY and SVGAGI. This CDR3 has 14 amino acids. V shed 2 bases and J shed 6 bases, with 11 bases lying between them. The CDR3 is CASSYKVWGQPQHF. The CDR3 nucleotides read TGTGCCAGCAGTTACAAGGTTTGGGGTCAGCCCCAGCATTTT.

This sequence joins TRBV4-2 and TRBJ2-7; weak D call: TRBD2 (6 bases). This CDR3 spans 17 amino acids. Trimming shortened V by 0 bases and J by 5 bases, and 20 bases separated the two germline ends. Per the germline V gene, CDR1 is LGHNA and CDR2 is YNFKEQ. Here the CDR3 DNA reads TGTGCCAGCAGCCAAGATTGGGGTAGGCTAGCGAAGGACGAGCAGTACTTC. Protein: CASSQDWGRLAKDEQYF.

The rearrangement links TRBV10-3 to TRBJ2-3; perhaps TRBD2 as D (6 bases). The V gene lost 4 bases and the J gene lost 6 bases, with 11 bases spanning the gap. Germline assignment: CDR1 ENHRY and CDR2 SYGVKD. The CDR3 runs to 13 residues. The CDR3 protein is CAISARERDTQYF. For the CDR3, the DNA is TGTGCCATCAGTGCTCGGGAGAGGGATACGCAGTATTTT.

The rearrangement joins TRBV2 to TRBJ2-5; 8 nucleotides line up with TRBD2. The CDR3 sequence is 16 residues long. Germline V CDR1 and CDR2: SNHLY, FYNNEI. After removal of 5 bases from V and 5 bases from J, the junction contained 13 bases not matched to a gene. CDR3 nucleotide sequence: TGTGCCAGCAGTCGACCTGCGGGGGGTTATAAGGAGACCCAGTACTTC. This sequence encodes CASSRPAGGYKETQYF.

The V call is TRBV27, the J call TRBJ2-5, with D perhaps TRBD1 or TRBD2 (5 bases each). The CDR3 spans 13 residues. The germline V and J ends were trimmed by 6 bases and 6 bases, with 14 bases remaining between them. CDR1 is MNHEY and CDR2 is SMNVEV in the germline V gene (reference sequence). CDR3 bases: TGTGCCAGCAGCCATGGGGGTTCACAGACCCAGTACTTC. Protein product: CASSHGGSQTQYF.

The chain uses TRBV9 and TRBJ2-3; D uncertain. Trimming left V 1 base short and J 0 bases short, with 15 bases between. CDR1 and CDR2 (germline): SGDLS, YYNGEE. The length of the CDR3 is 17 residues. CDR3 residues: CASSVLPSHTSTDTQYF. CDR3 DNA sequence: TGTGCCAGCAGCGTATTGCCCTCACACACTAGCACAGATACGCAGTATTTT.

CDR3 loop: CASGASGYTDTQYF. CDR3 nucleotide sequence: TGTGCCAGCGGGGCTAGCGGTTACACAGATACGCAGTATTTT. The V call is TRBV2, the J call TRBJ2-3, with 7 bases that match TRBD2. The ends lost 8 bases at V and 2 bases at J; junction bases unmatched: 7. Germline-derived CDR1 and CDR2 are SNHLY and FYNNEI. The CDR3 loop spans 14 amino acids.

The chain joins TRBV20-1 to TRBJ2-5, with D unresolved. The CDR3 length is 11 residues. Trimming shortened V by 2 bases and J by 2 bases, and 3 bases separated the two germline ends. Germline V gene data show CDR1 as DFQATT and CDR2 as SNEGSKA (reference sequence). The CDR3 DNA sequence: TGCAGTGCTAGATGGCAAGAGACCCAGTACTTC. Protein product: CSARWQETQYF.

The DNA of the CDR3 is TGTGCCAGCAGCTTACGGGCAGGGGGCGACCAGTACTTC. This encodes CASSLRAGGDQYF. The chain uses TRBV5-5 and TRBJ2-5; TRBD1 aligns across 8 bases. With 2 bases clipped from V and 10 bases from J, the junction kept 7 bases outside the gene matches. The CDR3 sequence is 13 residues long. CDR1 and CDR2 from the germline V gene are SGHKS and YYEKEE (reference sequence).

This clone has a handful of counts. The CDR3 protein is CASRAAGGRETQYF. CDR3 sequence (DNA): TGCGCCAGCAGGGCGGCAGGCGGTCGGGAGACCCAGTACTTC. This chain links TRBV4-1 with TRBJ2-5, with unresolved D. Trimming left V 6 bases short and J 5 bases short, with 16 bases between. The CDR3 extends over 14 amino acids. Germline loops: CDR1 MGHRA, CDR2 YSYEKL.